A single sample gave rise to the 21 T cell receptor beta chains below, sequenced in a study of shared clonotypes between healthy human individuals. Terminally differentiated effector memory CD45RA+ cells were excluded from the naive CD8 cells, which were CD45RO-negative and positively selected for CCR7. The table came from immunoSEQ multiplex PCR; TCRdb's copy has only in-frame clones and leaves some out. This table holds roughly 650,000 clones, roughly 95% found once. The source material was naive CD8+ T cells sorted from blood. These receptors were taken from a woman aged 25 to 45 in good health.

V gene TRBV7-9 combines with J gene TRBJ1-5, with D unresolved. The CDR3 runs to 13 residues. Trimming pared 3 bases from V and 9 bases from J, leaving 12 bases between. Germline assignment: CDR1 SEHNR and CDR2 FQNEAQ (reference sequence). CDR3 coding DNA: TGTGCCAGCAGCTTCGGTCCTCCGGGGCCCCAGCATTTT. This sequence encodes CASSFGPPGPQHF.

The V call is TRBV13, the J call TRBJ1-2, with D possibly TRBD1 on 6 matching bases. This CDR3 is built from 16 residues. Germline loops: CDR1 PRHDT, CDR2 FYEKMQ (reference sequence). V shed 5 bases and J shed 2 bases, with 18 bases lying between them. The CDR3 reads CASSTLQGGRNYGYTF. The CDR3 DNA reads as TGTGCCAGCAGCACCCTTCAAGGGGGGCGCAACTATGGCTACACCTTC.

The rearrangement uses TRBV4-1 and TRBJ2-2; D remains ambiguous. CDR3 length equals 15 residues. Germline V CDR1 and CDR2: MGHRA, YSYEKL. Deletions cut 4 bases from V and 2 bases from J, with 11 bases between. This CDR3 is CASSREGSNTGELFF. CDR3 bases: TGCGCCAGCAGCCGAGAAGGATCCAACACCGGGGAGCTGTTTTTT.

J is TRBJ2-7 and V is TRBV27; TRBD1 might be the D (7 bases). CDR1 is MNHEY and CDR2 is SMNVEV in the germline V gene (reference sequence). The CDR3 consists of 14 residues. The V end lost 6 bases, the J end lost 7 bases, and 19 bases lay between the germline ends. CDR3 DNA: TGTGCCAGCAGCCGCGGGAACAGGGGTGATGAGCAGTACTTC. This gives the protein CASSRGNRGDEQYF.

The chain employs TRBV28 and TRBJ2-3; TRBD2 aligns across 10 bases. Germline CDR1 and CDR2: MDHEN and SYDVKM. V trimming: 5 bases; J trimming: 4 bases; junction bases outside the gene matches: 6. This CDR3 is 15 amino acids long. DNA for the CDR3: TGTGCCAGCAGTAAACTAGCGGGATACCCAGATACGCAGTATTTT. As protein: CASSKLAGYPDTQYF.

The chain couples TRBV28 to TRBJ2-1; tentatively, D is TRBD2 (5 bases). This CDR3 is 13 amino acids long. Germline V gives CDR1 MDHEN, CDR2 SYDVKM. V gave up 6 bases and J gave up 2 bases, with 8 bases separating them. CDR3 coding DNA: TGTGCCAGCAGGAGCGGTACCTACAATGAGCAGTTCTTC. It codes for CASRSGTYNEQFF.

The genes are TRBV7-8 and TRBJ2-2; tentative D call: TRBD1 (5 bases). CDR1 is SGHVS, CDR2 FQNEAQ, per germline. V dropped 5 bases and J dropped 3 bases, with 22 bases sitting between them. The CDR3 has 18 amino acids. CDR3 DNA sequence: TGTGCCAGCAGCCACATACCAGGGCAGGACCGATACACCGGGGAGCTGTTTTTT. This translates into CASSHIPGQDRYTGELFF.

The chain employs TRBV19 and TRBJ2-3, with TRBD2 matching over 9 bases. This CDR3 region has 16 residues. Germline V gene lookup returns CDR1 LNHDA and CDR2 SQIVND (reference sequence). V shed 3 bases and J 1 base; nucleotides not matched to a gene: 5. CDR3 nucleotide sequence: TGTGCCAGTAGTATCAGAATAGCGGGAGGCACAGATACGCAGTATTTT. Amino acid sequence: CASSIRIAGGTDTQYF.

V and J are TRBV6-5 and TRBJ1-1; 7 positions match TRBD1. Looked up from germline, CDR1 is MNHEY and CDR2 is SVGAGI. The trim removed 8 bases at V and 3 bases at J, leaving 6 bases unmatched. The CDR3 has 13 amino acids. CDR3 sequence: CASQGGQDTEAFF. For the CDR3, the DNA is TGTGCCAGCCAGGGGGGGCAGGACACTGAAGCTTTCTTT.

This sequence joins TRBV25-1 and TRBJ2-7; no definite D call. Trimming took off 2 bases at V and 6 bases at J, with 8 bases between the two ends. Germline V gene lookup returns CDR1 MGHDK and CDR2 SYGVNS. This CDR3 region has 12 residues. The CDR3 sequence: CASSEGRSEQYF. The CDR3 region has the DNA TGTGCCAGCAGTGAAGGCAGATCCGAGCAGTACTTC.

The J gene is TRBJ2-3, the V gene TRBV28; 8 bases match TRBD2. The germline V gene has CDR1 MDHEN and CDR2 SYDVKM. This CDR3 is built from 18 residues. The V and J ends lost 4 bases and 1 base, in that order; junction bases with no gene match: 13. CDR3: CASSSPAGDSGGTDTQYF. DNA for the CDR3: TGTGCCAGCAGTTCTCCCGCCGGGGATAGCGGGGGCACAGATACGCAGTATTTT.

The chain carries TRBV15 and TRBJ2-7; 9 nucleotides agree with TRBD2. The V gene end was trimmed by 5 bases and the J gene end by 0 bases; junction bases not matched to a gene: 20. The CDR3 contains 20 residues. The germline V gene has CDR1 LNHNV and CDR2 YYDKDF (reference sequence). This CDR3 is CATSPSGAPRLAASSYEQYF. The CDR3 coding sequence is TGTGCCACCAGCCCGAGTGGGGCACCTCGACTAGCGGCAAGCTCCTACGAGCAGTACTTC.

The chain carries TRBV29-1 and TRBJ2-3, with D possibly being TRBD2 (7 bases). The CDR3 extends over 16 amino acids. The germline gives CDR1 SQVTM, CDR2 ANQGSEA. Trimming stripped 2 bases from V and 0 bases from J, with 15 bases between. CDR3 protein: CSVELGGTSSTDTQYF. DNA of the CDR3: TGCAGCGTTGAACTGGGAGGGACATCTAGCACAGATACGCAGTATTTT.

This clone was counted once. The rearrangement uses TRBV28 and TRBJ2-7, with TRBD1 identical over 9 bases. This CDR3 is 15 amino acids long. Germline assignment: CDR1 MDHEN and CDR2 SYDVKM. The V and J ends lost 4 bases and 6 bases, in that order; junction bases with no gene match: 10. The CDR3 DNA follows: TGTGCCAGCAGTTGGCCGGGACAGGGAGTTGTCGAGCAGTACTTC. As protein: CASSWPGQGVVEQYF. The complete variable domain, with remaining parts taken from reference TRBV28 and TRBJ2-7, reads DVKVTQSSRYLVKRTGEKVFLECVQDMDHENMFWYRQDPGLGLRLIYFSYDVKMKEKGDIPEGYSVSREKKERFSLILESASTNQTSMYLCASSWPGQGVVEQYFGPGTRLTVT.

The V and J genes are TRBV5-1 and TRBJ1-1; D uncertain. Trimming stripped 3 bases from V and 2 bases from J, with 14 bases between. Germline CDR1 reads SGHRS; CDR2 reads YFSETQ. This CDR3 region has 15 residues. CDR3 DNA sequence: TGCGCCAGCAGCTCCCCATGGGCCCCCAACACTGAAGCTTTCTTT. Its translation: CASSSPWAPNTEAFF.

The chain links TRBV5-6 to TRBJ2-1; perhaps TRBD2 as D (6 bases). This CDR3 has 15 residues. CDR1 and CDR2 (germline): SGHDT, YYEEEE. With 2 bases removed from V and 2 bases from J, the gap between germline ends came to 11 bases. This CDR3 is CASSFLTRAYNEQFF. The CDR3 DNA reads as TGTGCCAGCAGCTTTTTGACTAGGGCCTACAATGAGCAGTTCTTC. Looking up the rest from reference TRBV5-6 and TRBJ2-1 gives the full variable domain: DAGVTQSPTHLIKTRGQQVTLRCSPKSGHDTVSWYQQALGQGPQFIFQYYEEEERQRGNFPDRFSGHQFPNYSSELNVNALLLGDSALYLCASSFLTRAYNEQFFGPGTRLTVL.

This chain uses TRBV30 with TRBJ2-5, with D maybe TRBD2 (5 bases). The end of the DNA fits TRBJ2-7 better, so the J call may be wrong. Germline loops: CDR1 GTSNPN, CDR2 SVGIG (reference sequence). CDR3 length equals 14 residues. The CDR3 region is CAWSVAVGSYEQYF. The DNA of the CDR3 is TGTGCCTGGAGTGTAGCGGTCGGCTCCTACGAGCAGTACTTC.

The V gene is TRBV5-8, the J gene TRBJ1-1; TRBD1 agrees at 7 bases. This CDR3 has 18 residues. CDR1 is SGHTS and CDR2 is YDEGEE in the germline V gene. The V and J ends lost 2 bases and 3 bases, in that order; junction bases with no gene match: 16. The CDR3 DNA reads TGTGCCAGCAGCTTTATACAGGGGACCGCCGGGATTGACACTGAAGCTTTCTTT. Translating it yields CASSFIQGTAGIDTEAFF.

The chain has TRBV7-9 and TRBJ2-1, with D possibly being TRBD1 (5 bases). V shed 5 bases and J shed 2 bases, with 16 bases lying between them. This CDR3 is 16 amino acids long. Germline values: CDR1 SEHNR, CDR2 FQNEAQ (reference sequence). DNA for the CDR3: TGTGCCAGCAGCACCGGACATACGAAAGCCTACAATGAGCAGTTCTTC. Protein product: CASSTGHTKAYNEQFF. Together with reference TRBV7-9 and TRBJ2-1, the CDR3 gives the full variable domain: DTGVSQNPRHKITKRGQNVTFRCDPISEHNRLYWYRQTLGQGPEFLTYFQNEAQLEKSRLLSDRFSAERPKGSFSTLEIQRTEQGDSAMYLCASSTGHTKAYNEQFFGPGTRLTVL.

The rearrangement links TRBV5-1 to TRBJ1-4, with 11 positions matching TRBD1. Per germline, CDR1 SGHRS and CDR2 YFSETQ. CDR3 length equals 19 residues. The trim removed 4 bases at V and 7 bases at J, leaving 18 bases unmatched. The CDR3 sequence is CASSPGQGVTGYVGEKLFF. CDR3 sequence (DNA): TGCGCCAGCAGCCCGGGACAGGGGGTAACGGGGTACGTTGGTGAAAAACTGTTTTTT.

The chain uses TRBV7-9 and TRBJ2-3; D gene unclear. The germline V gene encodes CDR1 SEHNR and CDR2 FQNEAQ (reference sequence). V was shortened by 2 bases and J by 2 bases, with 11 bases between the two germline ends. This CDR3 region has 15 residues. The CDR3, as DNA: TGTGCCAGCAGCTTAAAAACCCCCTACACAGATACGCAGTATTTT. Residues: CASSLKTPYTDTQYF.